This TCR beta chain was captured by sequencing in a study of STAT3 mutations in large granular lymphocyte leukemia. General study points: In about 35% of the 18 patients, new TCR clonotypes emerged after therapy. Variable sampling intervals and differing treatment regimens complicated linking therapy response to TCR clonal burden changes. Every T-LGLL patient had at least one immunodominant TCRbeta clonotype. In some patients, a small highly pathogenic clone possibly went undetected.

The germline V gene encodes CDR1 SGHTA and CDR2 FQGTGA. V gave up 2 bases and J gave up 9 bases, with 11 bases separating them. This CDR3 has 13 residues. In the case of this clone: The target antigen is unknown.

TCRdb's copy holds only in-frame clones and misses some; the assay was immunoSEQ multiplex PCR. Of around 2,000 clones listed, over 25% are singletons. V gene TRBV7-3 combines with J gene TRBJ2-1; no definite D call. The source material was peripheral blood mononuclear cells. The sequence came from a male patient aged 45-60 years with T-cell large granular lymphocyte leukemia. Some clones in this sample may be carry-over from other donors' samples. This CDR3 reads CASSLLLGSEQFF. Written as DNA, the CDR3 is TGTGCCAGCAGCTTACTTCTCGGCAGTGAGCAGTTCTTC.